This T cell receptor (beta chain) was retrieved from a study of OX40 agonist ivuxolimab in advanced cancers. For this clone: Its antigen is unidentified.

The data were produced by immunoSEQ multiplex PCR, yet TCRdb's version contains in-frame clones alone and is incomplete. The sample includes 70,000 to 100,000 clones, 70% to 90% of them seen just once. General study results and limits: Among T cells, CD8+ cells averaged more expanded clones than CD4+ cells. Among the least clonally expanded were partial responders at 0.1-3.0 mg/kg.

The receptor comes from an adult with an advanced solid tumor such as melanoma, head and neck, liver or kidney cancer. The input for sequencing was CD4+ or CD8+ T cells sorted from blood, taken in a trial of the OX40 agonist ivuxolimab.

In DNA form, the CDR3 reads TGCAGTGCCGGCCCGGGGAGCGAGCAGTACTTC. This codes for CSAGPGSEQYF. The chain links TRBV20-1 to TRBJ2-7; tentatively, D is TRBD2 (5 bases). V dropped 6 bases and J dropped 6 bases, with 12 bases sitting between them. Looked up from germline, CDR1 is DFQATT and CDR2 is SNEGSKA (reference sequence). The CDR3 is 11 amino acids.